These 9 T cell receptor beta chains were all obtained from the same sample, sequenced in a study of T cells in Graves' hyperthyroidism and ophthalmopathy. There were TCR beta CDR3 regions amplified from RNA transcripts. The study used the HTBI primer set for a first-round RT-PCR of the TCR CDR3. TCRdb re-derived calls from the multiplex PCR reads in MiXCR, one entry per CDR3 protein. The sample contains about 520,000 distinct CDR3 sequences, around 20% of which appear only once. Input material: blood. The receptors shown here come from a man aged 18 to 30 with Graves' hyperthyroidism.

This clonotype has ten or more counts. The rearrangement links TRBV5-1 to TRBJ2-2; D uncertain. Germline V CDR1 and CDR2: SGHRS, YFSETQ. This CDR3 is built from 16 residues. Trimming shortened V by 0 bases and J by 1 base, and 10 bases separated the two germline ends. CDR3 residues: CASSLAVYENTGELFF. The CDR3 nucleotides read TGCGCCAGCAGCTTGGCCGTGTATGAGAACACCGGGGAGCTGTTTTTT.

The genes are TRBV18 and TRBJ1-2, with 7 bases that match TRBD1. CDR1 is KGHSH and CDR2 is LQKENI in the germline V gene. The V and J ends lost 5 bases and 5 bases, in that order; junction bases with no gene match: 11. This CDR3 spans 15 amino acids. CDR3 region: CASSSFGGQPYGYTF. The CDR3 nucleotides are TGTGCCAGCTCAAGTTTTGGGGGACAGCCTTATGGCTACACCTTC.

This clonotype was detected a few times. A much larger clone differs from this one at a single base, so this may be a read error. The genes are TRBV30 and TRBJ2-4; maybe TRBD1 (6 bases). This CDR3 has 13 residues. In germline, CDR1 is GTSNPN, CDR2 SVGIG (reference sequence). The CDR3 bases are TGTGCCTGGAGTGTAGGGGGTACGGACATTAAGTACTTC. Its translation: CAWSVGGTDIKYF.

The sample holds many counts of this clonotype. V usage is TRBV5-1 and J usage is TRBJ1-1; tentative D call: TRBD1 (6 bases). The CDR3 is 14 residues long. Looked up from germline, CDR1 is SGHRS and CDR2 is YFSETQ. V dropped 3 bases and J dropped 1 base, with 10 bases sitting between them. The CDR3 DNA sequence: TGCGCCAGCAGCTGGGACATCCGGAACACTGAAGCTTTCTTT. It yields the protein CASSWDIRNTEAFF.

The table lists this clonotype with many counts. The CDR3 sequence is CASSFDRFYQPQHF. DNA of the CDR3: TGTGCCAGTAGTTTCGACAGGTTTTATCAGCCCCAGCATTTT. The chain links TRBV19 to TRBJ1-5; D possibly corresponds to TRBD1 (6 bases). Per the germline V gene, CDR1 is LNHDA and CDR2 is SQIVND (reference sequence). This CDR3 is built from 14 residues. V was clipped by 5 bases and J by 5 bases, with 13 bases between them.

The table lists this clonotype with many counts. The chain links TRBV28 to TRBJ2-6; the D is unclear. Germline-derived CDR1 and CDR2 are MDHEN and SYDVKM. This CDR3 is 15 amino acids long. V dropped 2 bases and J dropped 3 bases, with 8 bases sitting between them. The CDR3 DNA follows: TGTGCCAGCAGTTTAGGGGTGCGTGGGGCCAACGTCCTGACTTTC. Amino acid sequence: CASSLGVRGANVLTF.

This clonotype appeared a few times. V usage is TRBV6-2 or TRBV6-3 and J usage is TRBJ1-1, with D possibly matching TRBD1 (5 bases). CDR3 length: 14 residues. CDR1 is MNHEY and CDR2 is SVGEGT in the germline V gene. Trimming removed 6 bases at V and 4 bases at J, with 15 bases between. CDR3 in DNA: TGTGCCAGCAGGATTAGGGGATTTGGCACTGAAGCTTTCTTT. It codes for CASRIRGFGTEAFF.

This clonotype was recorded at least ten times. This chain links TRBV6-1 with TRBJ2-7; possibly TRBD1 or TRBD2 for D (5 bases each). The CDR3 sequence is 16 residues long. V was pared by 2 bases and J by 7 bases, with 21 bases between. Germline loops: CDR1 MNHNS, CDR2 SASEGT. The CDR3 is CASSELKGPGTGEQYF. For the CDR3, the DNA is TGTGCCAGCAGTGAATTGAAAGGTCCTGGGACGGGGGAGCAGTACTTC.

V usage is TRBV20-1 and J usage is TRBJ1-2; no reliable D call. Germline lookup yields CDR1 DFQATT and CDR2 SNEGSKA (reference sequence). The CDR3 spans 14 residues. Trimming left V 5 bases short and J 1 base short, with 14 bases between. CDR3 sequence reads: CSAPDRERNYGYTF. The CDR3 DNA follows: TGCAGTGCTCCCGACCGGGAACGTAACTATGGCTACACCTTC.